This TCR beta chain was captured by sequencing in a study of blood T cell repertoires in COVID-19. Study-wide background: PBMCs, B-cell-depleted T cells, or T cells provided the cDNA or gDNA that made up the material.

Germline CDR1 SEHNR, CDR2 FQNEAQ (reference sequence). The CDR3 has 13 amino acids. Trimming pared 3 bases from V and 2 bases from J, leaving 8 bases between. Methods used by the authors: Scientists estimated how many nucleated cells there were by amplifying reference gene primers. Sequenced by immunoSEQ multiplex PCR; TCRdb stores in-frame clones only, minus some. V and J calls and clone size are as listed in that table; D and trimming were resolved from the DNA. The sample lists about 200,000 clones, around nine tenths occurring once. The source material was peripheral blood. The chain recombines TRBV7-9 with TRBJ2-7; D is unresolved. This TCR came from a man in his forties with active or convalescent COVID-19. CDR3 sequence reads: CASSFPSTYEQYF. For the CDR3, the DNA is TGTGCCAGCAGCTTCCCAAGCACCTACGAGCAGTACTTC.